This T cell receptor beta chain was sequenced for a study of blood T cell repertoires in COVID-19. Overall study: Whether acute or convalescent, the COVID-19 samples came from the United States, Italy and Spain. In each case, the material was cDNA or gDNA derived from T cells, B-cell-depleted T cells, or PBMCs.

In the authors' methods: It was from reference gene primer amplification that nucleated cell counts were estimated. Only in-frame clones appear in the TCRdb table, and some are missing; sequencing was by immunoSEQ multiplex PCR. The D gene and trimming were derived from the DNA, and the V and J assignments and clone size from that table. Among 210,000 or so clones listed, 70% to 90% were seen once. Trimming took 5 bases from V and 4 from J; bases not matched to a gene: 6. Per germline, CDR1 SGHTA and CDR2 FQGNSA. The CDR3 loop spans 15 amino acids. The J gene is TRBJ2-2, the V gene TRBV7-2, with 8 bases that match TRBD2. This TCR derives from a woman aged 45-65 years with active or convalescent COVID-19. Sequencing used peripheral blood. CDR3 bases: TGTGCCAGCAGCCTAAGCGGGGGAACCACCGGGGAGCTGTTTTTT. It specifies CASSLSGGTTGELFF.